This is a list of T cell receptor beta chains from one sample in a study of beta chain features in type 1 diabetes. Using immunoSEQ multiplex PCR, the repertoire was profiled, and TCRdb retains in-frame clones only, with some absent. The sample contains around 150,000 clones, over 7.5% of which appear only once. The sequencing sample was made of central memory CD4+ T cells from blood. The source is a man aged 18-30 years in good health. The CDR3 runs from the conserved cysteine through the conserved F or W. The D gene is left open where the match is weak. Some rows have no size entry. The others give once, few or many, or a class for an expanded clone.

v_gene,d_gene,j_gene,abundance,CDR3nt,CDR3aa
TRBV4-2,NA,TRBJ2-1,NA,TGTGCCAGCAGCCAAGATCGGGACTCTTACAATGAGCAGTTCTTC,CASSQDRDSYNEQFF
TRBV5-1,TRBD2,TRBJ2-5,NA,TGCGCCAGCACTGGCGGGGGGGACCAAGAGACCCAGTACTTC,CASTGGGDQETQYF
TRBV6-1,TRBD1,TRBJ2-1,NA,TGTGCCAGCAGTGAAGCCTTGGGACAGGGACGGGAGCAGTTCTTC,CASSEALGQGREQFF
TRBV11-2,NA,TRBJ2-7,NA,TGTGCCAGCAGCCAGACAGGTGCCACCTACGAGCAGTACTTC,CASSQTGATYEQYF
TRBV5-4,NA,TRBJ1-1,many,TGTGCCAGCAGCTCACAAAATCTGAACACTGAAGCTTTCTTT,CASSSQNLNTEAFF
TRBV29-1,NA,TRBJ1-2,few,TGCAGCGTTGCGAGCATTAGTTACTATGGCTACACCTTC,CSVASISYYGYTF
TRBV4-3,NA,TRBJ2-1,NA,TGCGCCAGCAGCCCCCACGGCGGGGCGGATTACAATGAGCAGTTCTTC,CASSPHGGADYNEQFF
TRBV7-2,TRBD1,TRBJ2-3,few,TGTGCCAGCAGCTTAGACAGGGGGCGCACAGATACGCAGTATTTT,CASSLDRGRTDTQYF
TRBV28,TRBD2,TRBJ2-1,many,TGTGCCAGCAGTCTACCAGCGGGAGGAAGGAATGAGCAGTTCTTC,CASSLPAGGRNEQFF
TRBV5-4,TRBD1,TRBJ1-2,few,TGTGCCAGCAGCGAACCCGGGACAGGGTTTAATGGCTACACCTTC,CASSEPGTGFNGYTF
TRBV19,TRBD1,TRBJ2-4,NA,TGTGCCAGTATACTGGGACAGATAGTACTAGCCAAAAACATTCAGTACTTC,CASILGQIVLAKNIQYF
TRBV29-1,TRBD2,TRBJ2-3,many,TGCAGCGTCCTTGGGAGCGGGGGGAAAACAGATACGCAGTATTTT,CSVLGSGGKTDTQYF
TRBV5-4,TRBD2,TRBJ2-5,few,TGTGCCAGCAGCCCTGGACTAGCGGTCGAGACCCAGTACTTC,CASSPGLAVETQYF
TRBV10-3,NA,TRBJ2-3,few,TGTGCCATCAGTGAGTCCGAACAGTTCACAGATACGCAGTATTTT,CAISESEQFTDTQYF
TRBV18,NA,TRBJ2-3,NA,TGTGCCAGCTCACCTTTTAGCGGACCGGACGCAGATACGCAGTATTTT,CASSPFSGPDADTQYF
TRBV10-3,TRBD1,TRBJ2-7,few,TGTGCCACTCGGACAGGGGAGGCGGTCTACGAGCAGTACTTC,CATRTGEAVYEQYF
TRBV5-1,TRBD2,TRBJ2-3,few,TGCGCCAGCAGCTTGGTACTAGCGGGGGGCACAGATACGCAGTATTTT,CASSLVLAGGTDTQYF
TRBV6-4,TRBD2,TRBJ2-2,few,TGTGCCAGCAGTGCTTCTGGCGGGGGGGCGAACACCGGGGAGCTGTTTTTT,CASSASGGGANTGELFF
TRBV11-2,NA,TRBJ2-7,NA,TGTGCCAGCAGCGCGGGCCATAGCTCCTACGAGCAGTACTTC,CASSAGHSSYEQYF
TRBV2,NA,TRBJ2-3,many,TGTGCCAGCAGTGTCGGCCAGGGGGGCCTTCGCACAGATACGCAGTATTTT,CASSVGQGGLRTDTQYF
TRBV4-1,TRBD1,TRBJ1-2,few,TGCGCCAGCAGCCTAGGGACAGCAGATGGCTACACCTTC,CASSLGTADGYTF
TRBV12-5,TRBD1,TRBJ2-5,few,TGTGCTAGTGGTTTTGGGGACAGGAGCCAAGAGACCCAGTACTTC,CASGFGDRSQETQYF
TRBV7-3,NA,TRBJ2-2,few,TGTGCCAGCAGCTTATTCCGGGCAGAACAGGCCGGGGAGCTGTTTTTT,CASSLFRAEQAGELFF
TRBV7-9,NA,TRBJ1-6,NA,TGTGCCAGCAGCTTAGGGACAAATTCACCCCTCCACTTT,CASSLGTNSPLHF
TRBV7-2,NA,TRBJ1-5,many,TGTGCCAGCAGCTTACAGGCCGATGAACTTCAGCCCCAGCATTTT,CASSLQADELQPQHF
TRBV21-1,NA,TRBJ2-7,few,TGTGCCAGCAGCTCAGGGAAAGTCTACGAGCAGTACTTC,CASSSGKVYEQYF
TRBV6-5,NA,TRBJ2-4,NA,TGTGCCAGCAGCCCCAGTGGAGGAAACATTCAGTACTTC,CASSPSGGNIQYF